The rows below give T cell receptor beta chains drawn from one sample of a study of beta chain features in type 1 diabetes. Produced via immunoSEQ multiplex PCR; TCRdb's table is partial and in-frame only. This sample yields about 300,000 clones, of which approximately 15% are seen a single time; about 0.015% belongs to the top ten. Sequenced material: naive CD4+ T cells from blood. The receptors here all came from a woman in her late teens or twenties with type 1 diabetes. Each CDR3 is given with its conserved first and last residue. The D gene is left open where the match is weak. For some rows the clone size is stated as once, few or many, or as a class when expanded; others skip it.

size	J	D	V	CDR3	DNA
few	TRBJ2-3	NA	TRBV25-1	CASSMGLPDTQYF	TGTGCCAGCAGTATGGGGCTGCCAGATACGCAGTATTTT
NA	TRBJ1-1	NA	TRBV11-3	CASRSQQNTEAFF	TGTGCCAGCAGGTCACAGCAGAACACTGAAGCTTTCTTT
NA	TRBJ2-5	NA	TRBV7-2	CASSLGGGGFQETQYF	TGTGCCAGCAGCTTAGGCGGGGGCGGGTTCCAAGAGACCCAGTACTTC
few	TRBJ2-1	TRBD2	TRBV6-6	CASGRAGTSGYNEQFF	TGTGCCAGCGGGAGGGCGGGGACTAGCGGTTACAATGAGCAGTTCTTC
NA	TRBJ2-1	TRBD2	TRBV30	CAWKLARLGEQFF	TGTGCCTGGAAACTAGCGCGTTTGGGTGAGCAGTTCTTC
NA	TRBJ2-1	TRBD2	TRBV6-5	CASRPGTSGGRGQFF	TGTGCCAGCAGACCCGGGACTAGCGGGGGACGCGGGCAGTTCTTC
NA	TRBJ2-1	TRBD2	TRBV11-2	CASSLQGLAHNEQFF	TGTGCCAGCAGCTTACAGGGACTAGCGCACAATGAGCAGTTCTTC
few	TRBJ2-1	NA	TRBV29-1	CTAREYNEQFF	TGCACCGCCCGTGAGTACAATGAGCAGTTCTTC
NA	TRBJ1-1	NA	TRBV7-9	CASSLGHTNTEAFF	TGTGCCAGCAGCTTAGGGCATACGAACACTGAAGCTTTCTTT
NA	TRBJ1-1	TRBD1	TRBV5-4	CASRSGQGSYTEAFF	TGTGCCAGCAGATCGGGACAGGGGTCGTACACTGAAGCTTTCTTT
few	TRBJ2-1	TRBD2	TRBV5-1	CASSLERGRRSEQFF	TGCGCCAGCAGCTTGGAGCGGGGAAGGAGAAGTGAGCAGTTCTTC
NA	TRBJ2-3	TRBD2	TRBV6-5	CASSPTGTSVDTQYF	TGTGCCAGCAGTCCGACCGGGACTAGCGTGGATACGCAGTATTTT
NA	TRBJ1-1	NA	TRBV9	CASSGEASGSNTEAFF	TGTGCCAGCAGCGGAGAAGCATCAGGGTCGAACACTGAAGCTTTCTTT
NA	TRBJ2-1	TRBD2	TRBV7-9	CASSPWTSTQFF	TGTGCCAGCAGCCCTTGGACTAGCACGCAGTTCTTC
few	TRBJ2-1	NA	TRBV18	CASSPGEADEQFF	TGTGCCAGCTCACCGGGGGAGGCTGATGAGCAGTTCTTC
few	TRBJ2-5	NA	TRBV5-1	CASSLVPLGEETQYF	TGCGCCAGCAGCTTGGTACCCTTAGGGGAAGAGACCCAGTACTTC
few	TRBJ1-2	NA	TRBV19	CASSIRLDGYTF	TGTGCCAGTAGTATACGACTTGATGGCTACACCTTC
NA	TRBJ1-5	NA	TRBV7-2	CASSLDSQPQHF	TGTGCCAGCAGCTTAGATAGCCAGCCCCAGCATTTT
NA	TRBJ2-7	TRBD2	TRBV9	CASSASGTKGYEQYF	TGTGCCAGCAGCGCTTCCGGGACTAAGGGCTACGAGCAGTACTTC
NA	TRBJ2-7	TRBD1	TRBV27	CASKTRGRGYEQYF	TGTGCCAGCAAAACCAGGGGGCGAGGCTACGAGCAGTACTTC
NA	TRBJ2-3	TRBD1	TRBV28	CASSHRGWTDTQYF	TGTGCCAGCAGTCACAGGGGGTGGACAGATACGCAGTATTTT
few	TRBJ2-1	TRBD2	TRBV5-1	CASSFTGTSGMEEQFF	TGCGCCAGCAGCTTTACCGGGACTAGCGGGATGGAAGAGCAGTTCTTC
NA	TRBJ2-2	NA	TRBV7-8	CASSGHKVGNTGELFF	TGTGCCAGCAGCGGACACAAGGTTGGGAACACCGGGGAGCTGTTTTTT
few	TRBJ1-1	TRBD1	TRBV19	CASIGQGNTEAFF	TGTGCCAGTATAGGACAGGGGAACACTGAAGCTTTCTTT
few	TRBJ2-5	TRBD1	TRBV28	CASSEGTGDQETQYF	TGTGCCAGCAGTGAAGGGACAGGGGACCAAGAGACCCAGTACTTC
few	TRBJ2-5	TRBD2	TRBV28	CASTPASGLAGQETQYF	TGTGCCAGCACCCCAGCGTCAGGACTAGCGGGGCAAGAGACCCAGTACTTC
NA	TRBJ2-3	TRBD2	TRBV7-2	CASSSPAGLAPTTDTQYF	TGTGCCAGCAGCTCGCCTGCCGGACTAGCGCCGACCACAGATACGCAGTATTTT
NA	TRBJ1-5	NA	TRBV6-6	CASTDRGGQPQHF	TGTGCCAGCACCGACCGGGGGGGTCAGCCCCAGCATTTT
many	TRBJ1-2	NA	TRBV29-1	CSVATGYYGYTF	TGCAGCGTTGCTACAGGATACTATGGCTACACCTTC
NA	TRBJ2-5	TRBD1	TRBV2	CASSRDRAGTQYF	TGTGCCAGCAGCCGGGACAGGGCGGGGACCCAGTACTTC
few	TRBJ1-1	TRBD1	TRBV11-2	CASGRQGSTEAFF	TGTGCCAGCGGTAGACAGGGGAGCACTGAAGCTTTCTTT
NA	TRBJ2-2	TRBD1	TRBV5-1	CASSEQGTANTGELFF	TGCGCCAGCAGCGAGCAAGGGACAGCTAACACCGGGGAGCTGTTTTTT
few	TRBJ2-4	TRBD1	TRBV18	CASSPMGQGGNIQYF	TGTGCCAGCTCACCGATGGGACAGGGAGGGAACATTCAGTACTTC
NA	TRBJ1-2	NA	TRBV28	CASSLIASRGYTF	TGTGCCAGCAGTTTGATAGCGTCCCGTGGCTACACCTTC
few	TRBJ1-5	NA	TRBV6-6	CASSYSAVWGNQPQHF	TGTGCCAGCAGTTACTCAGCGGTATGGGGCAATCAGCCCCAGCATTTT
few	TRBJ2-1	TRBD2	TRBV4-2	CASSQEGPGTSNYNEQFF	TGTGCCAGCAGCCAAGAAGGACCCGGGACTAGTAACTACAATGAGCAGTTCTTC
NA	TRBJ2-7	NA	TRBV18	CASSPPDSYEQYF	TGTGCCAGCTCACCGCCCGACAGCTACGAGCAGTACTTC
NA	TRBJ2-5	TRBD2	TRBV12-5	CASGYRLTSGRQETQYF	TGTGCTAGTGGCTACCGCCTGACTAGCGGGCGGCAAGAGACCCAGTACTTC
NA	TRBJ2-2	TRBD1	TRBV30	CAWREPDRGPEELFF	TGTGCCTGGAGAGAGCCGGACAGGGGTCCCGAGGAGCTGTTTTTT
few	TRBJ2-1	NA	TRBV13	CASSLFLDSGPYNEQFF	TGTGCCAGCAGCCTCTTCCTAGATAGCGGACCATACAATGAGCAGTTCTTC
once	TRBJ2-3	TRBD2	TRBV5-1	CASSSAVAGASDTQYF	TGCGCCAGCAGCTCAGCGGTAGCGGGAGCGTCAGATACGCAGTATTTT
few	TRBJ2-1	TRBD1	TRBV6-5	CASSSPRQGAGEQFF	TGTGCCAGCAGTTCCCCCCGACAGGGGGCCGGGGAGCAGTTCTTC
few	TRBJ1-1	TRBD1	TRBV7-8	CASSLANRGGNTEAFF	TGTGCCAGCAGCTTAGCGAACAGGGGGGGCAACACTGAAGCTTTCTTT
few	TRBJ2-5	TRBD2	TRBV7-9	CAVYSGGSRETQYF	TGTGCCGTATATTCAGGCGGGAGTCGAGAGACCCAGTACTTC
few	TRBJ1-2	NA	TRBV13	CASSLGLQGNYGYTF	TGTGCCAGCAGCTTAGGACTCCAGGGAAACTATGGCTACACCTTC
few	TRBJ2-5	TRBD2	TRBV5-1	CASSLAGGPETQYF	TGCGCCAGCAGCTTAGCGGGAGGGCCAGAGACCCAGTACTTC